Presented here are 10 T cell receptor beta chains from one specimen sequenced in a study of radiation and T cells in renal cell carcinoma. Clones were sequenced by immunoSEQ multiplex PCR, and TCRdb holds only the in-frame ones, with some missing. The table shows roughly 160,000 clones, with roughly nine tenths occurring only once. The time point here: blood 4 weeks post-SBRT, at nephrectomy. Indicated treatment: 15 Gy SBRT to primary tumor, nephrectomy 4 weeks later. Source: blood, taken from a patient whose treatment included radiotherapy and nephrectomy. The receptors originated from a woman between 45 and 65 years old with renal cell carcinoma.

Here the CDR3 DNA reads TGCAGCGTTGAACCGGAGGAGGGGCTTGGCTACACCTTC. Amino acid sequence: CSVEPEEGLGYTF. The chain is built from TRBV29-1 and TRBJ1-2; D perhaps matches TRBD1 (5 bases). The V end lost 2 bases, the J end lost 7 bases, and 14 bases lay between the germline ends. Germline CDR1 SQVTM, CDR2 ANQGSEA. This CDR3 region has 13 residues.

This clone was seen more than once but under ten times. The chain uses TRBV7-9 and TRBJ1-2, with 8 bases aligning to TRBD1. CDR3 size: 14 residues. Germline values: CDR1 SEHNR, CDR2 FQNEAQ (reference sequence). Trimming cost V 4 bases and J 4 bases; bases outside gene matches: 5. In nucleotides, the CDR3 is TGTGCCAGCAGCTCTTGGACAGGGACCTATGGCTACACCTTC. Its translation is CASSSWTGTYGYTF.

The chain combines TRBV6-5 with TRBJ1-4, with 9 bases lining up with TRBD1. This CDR3 spans 16 amino acids. The J segment lost 7 bases and the V segment lost 2 bases, leaving 8 bases of the junction unmatched. Germline values: CDR1 MNHEY, CDR2 SVGAGI. CDR3 sequence (DNA): TGTGCCAGCAGTTACCCCCGGGACAGGGTTTTTGAAAAACTGTTTTTT. It yields the protein CASSYPRDRVFEKLFF.

This chain uses TRBV30 with TRBJ1-2; TRBD1 agrees at 8 bases. With V trimmed by 4 bases and J by 7 bases, 5 bases remained unmatched. CDR1 GTSNPN and CDR2 SVGIG come from the germline V gene (reference sequence). The CDR3 has 12 residues. CDR3 amino acids: CAWNRQGSGYTF. DNA for the CDR3: TGTGCCTGGAACAGACAGGGGAGTGGCTACACCTTC.

V is TRBV10-3 and J is TRBJ2-1, with D maybe TRBD2 (6 bases). CDR3 length equals 15 residues. Trimming removed 0 bases at V and 4 bases at J, with 10 bases between. The germline CDR1 and CDR2 sequences are ENHRY and SYGVKD. The CDR3 DNA is TGTGCCATCAGTGAGTCTGGGACTTCGTACAATGAGCAGTTCTTC. Translated: CAISESGTSYNEQFF.

The CDR3 sequence: CASSPFVETQYF. CDR3 nucleotide sequence: TGTGCCAGCTCACCATTCGTGGAGACCCAGTACTTC. This chain links TRBV18 with TRBJ2-5; no clear D gene. The CDR3 length is 12 residues. In germline, CDR1 is KGHSH, CDR2 LQKENI. V shed 2 bases and J shed 5 bases, with 6 bases lying between them.

The chain couples TRBV9 to TRBJ1-1; D gene uncertain. V was shortened by 4 bases and J by 3 bases, with 13 bases between the two germline ends. The CDR3 has 14 amino acids. Per germline, CDR1 SGDLS and CDR2 YYNGEE. The CDR3 loop is CASSPIVSDTEAFF. The CDR3 bases are TGTGCCAGCAGCCCTATAGTCTCGGACACTGAAGCTTTCTTT.

This chain joins TRBV2 and TRBJ2-2; tentatively, D is TRBD1 or TRBD2 (6 bases each). Looked up from germline, CDR1 is SNHLY and CDR2 is FYNNEI. The CDR3 is made up of 16 amino acids. Trimming stripped 4 bases from V and 4 bases from J, with 16 bases between. DNA of the CDR3: TGTGCCAGCAGTGTATGGGGGGCCATTCTCACCGGGGAGCTGTTTTTT. Translation: CASSVWGAILTGELFF.

This rearrangement joins TRBV6-1 to TRBJ2-1; possible D gene TRBD2, 5 bases. Germline CDR1 and CDR2: MNHNS and SASEGT. V was cut by 1 base and J by 0 bases, with 10 bases left in between. There are 16 residues in the CDR3. The CDR3 DNA reads TGTGCCAGCAGTGAAGTTACGGGAAGCTCCTACAATGAGCAGTTCTTC. Its translation: CASSEVTGSSYNEQFF.

The J gene is TRBJ2-1, the V gene TRBV6-6; no reliable D call. Germline CDR1 MNHNY, CDR2 SVGAGI (reference sequence). Between the trimmed V and J ends, which lost 7 bases and 0 bases, there was a span of 13 bases. The CDR3 extends over 15 amino acids. CDR3 residues: CASIPILSSYNEQFF. The CDR3 coding sequence is TGTGCCAGCATTCCGATTCTTAGCTCCTACAATGAGCAGTTCTTC.